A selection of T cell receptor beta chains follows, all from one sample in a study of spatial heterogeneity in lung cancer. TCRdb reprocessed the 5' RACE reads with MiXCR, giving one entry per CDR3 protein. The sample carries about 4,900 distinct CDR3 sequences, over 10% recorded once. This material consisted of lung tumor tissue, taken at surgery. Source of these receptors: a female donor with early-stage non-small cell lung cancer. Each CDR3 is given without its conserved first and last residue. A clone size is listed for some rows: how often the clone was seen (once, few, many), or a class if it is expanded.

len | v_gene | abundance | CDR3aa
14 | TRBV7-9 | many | ASSQQAGTGTYGYT
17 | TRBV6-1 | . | ASSDPLGVAGGSYNEQF
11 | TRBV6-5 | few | ASSRTHKETQY
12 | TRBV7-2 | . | ASSLGVLPETQY
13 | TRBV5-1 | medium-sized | ASSKDTTSTDTQY
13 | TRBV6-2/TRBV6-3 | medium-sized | ASSPGQIFYNEQF
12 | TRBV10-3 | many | AISAVGGNTEAF
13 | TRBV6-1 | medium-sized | ASRTGGSGANVLT
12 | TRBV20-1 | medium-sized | SARPTGGGGPQH
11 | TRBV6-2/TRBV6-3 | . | ASSRGEGSPLH
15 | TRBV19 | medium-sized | ASSIPQRGMHTGELF
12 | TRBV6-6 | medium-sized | ASRLRGGSQVAF
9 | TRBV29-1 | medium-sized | SADRGDTQY
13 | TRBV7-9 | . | ASSLAARETYGYT
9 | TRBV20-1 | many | SALGGYEQY
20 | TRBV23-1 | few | ASNPKGHPGTGGSETKETQY
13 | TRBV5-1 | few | ASTHPGGGANEQF
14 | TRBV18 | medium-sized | ASSRTGQGFKETQY
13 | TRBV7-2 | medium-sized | ASSLFWSLNYGYT